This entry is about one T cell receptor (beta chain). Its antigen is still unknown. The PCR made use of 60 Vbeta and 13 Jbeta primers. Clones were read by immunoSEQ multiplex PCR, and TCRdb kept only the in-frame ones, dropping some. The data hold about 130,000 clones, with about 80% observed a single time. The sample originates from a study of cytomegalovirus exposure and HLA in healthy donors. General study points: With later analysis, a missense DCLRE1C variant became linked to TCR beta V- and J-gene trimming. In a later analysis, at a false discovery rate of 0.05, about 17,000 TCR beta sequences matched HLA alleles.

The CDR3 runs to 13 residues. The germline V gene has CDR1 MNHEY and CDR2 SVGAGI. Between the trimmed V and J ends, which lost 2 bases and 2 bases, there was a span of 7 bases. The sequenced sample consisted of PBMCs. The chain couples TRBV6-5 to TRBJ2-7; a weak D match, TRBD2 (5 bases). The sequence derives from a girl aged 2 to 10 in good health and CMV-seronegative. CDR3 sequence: CASSYLATYEQYF. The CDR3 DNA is TGTGCCAGCAGTTACCTAGCCACCTACGAGCAGTACTTC.